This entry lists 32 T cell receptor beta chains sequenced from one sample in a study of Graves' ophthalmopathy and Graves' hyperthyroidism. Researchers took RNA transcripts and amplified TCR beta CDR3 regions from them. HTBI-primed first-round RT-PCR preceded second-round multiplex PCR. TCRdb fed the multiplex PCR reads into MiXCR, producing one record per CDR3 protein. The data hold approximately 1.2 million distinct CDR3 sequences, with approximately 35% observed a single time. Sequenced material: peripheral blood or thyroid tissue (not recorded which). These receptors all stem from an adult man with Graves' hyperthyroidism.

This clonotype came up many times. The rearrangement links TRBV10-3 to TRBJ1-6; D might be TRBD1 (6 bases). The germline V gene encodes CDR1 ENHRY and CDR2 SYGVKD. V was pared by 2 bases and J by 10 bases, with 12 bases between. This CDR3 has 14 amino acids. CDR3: CAISERGERSPLHF. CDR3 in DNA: TGTGCCATCAGTGAGAGGGGGGAGAGGTCACCCCTCCACTTT.

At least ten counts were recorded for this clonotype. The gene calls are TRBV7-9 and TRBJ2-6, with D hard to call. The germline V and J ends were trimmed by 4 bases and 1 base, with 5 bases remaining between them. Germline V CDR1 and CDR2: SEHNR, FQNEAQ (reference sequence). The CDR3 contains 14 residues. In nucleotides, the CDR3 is TGTGCCAGCAGCTCCACTTCTGGGGCCAACGTCCTGACTTTC. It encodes CASSSTSGANVLTF.

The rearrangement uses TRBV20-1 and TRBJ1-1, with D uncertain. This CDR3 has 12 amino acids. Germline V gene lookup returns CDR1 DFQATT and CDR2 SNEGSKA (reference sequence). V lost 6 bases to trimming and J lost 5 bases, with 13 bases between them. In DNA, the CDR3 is TGCAGTGCCGGACGGGGATGGACTGAAGCTTTCTTT. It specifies CSAGRGWTEAFF.

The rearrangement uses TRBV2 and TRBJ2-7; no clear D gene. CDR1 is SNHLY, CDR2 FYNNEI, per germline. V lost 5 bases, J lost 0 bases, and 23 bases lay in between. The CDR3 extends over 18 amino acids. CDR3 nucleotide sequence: TGTGCCAGCAGTTATGGCCTGTCCTCTGCGGCGGTCTCCTACGAGCAGTACTTC. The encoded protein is CASSYGLSSAAVSYEQYF.

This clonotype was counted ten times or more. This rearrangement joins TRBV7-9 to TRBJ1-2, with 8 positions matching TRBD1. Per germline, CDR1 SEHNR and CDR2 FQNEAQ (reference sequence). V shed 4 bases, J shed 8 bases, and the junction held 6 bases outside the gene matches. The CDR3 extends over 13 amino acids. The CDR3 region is CASSSRTGNGYTF. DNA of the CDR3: TGTGCCAGCAGCTCTCGGACAGGGAACGGCTACACCTTC.

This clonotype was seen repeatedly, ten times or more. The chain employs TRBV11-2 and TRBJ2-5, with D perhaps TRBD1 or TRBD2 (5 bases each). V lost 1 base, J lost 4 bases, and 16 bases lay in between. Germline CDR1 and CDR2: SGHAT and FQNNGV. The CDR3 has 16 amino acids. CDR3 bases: TGTGCCAGCAGCTTAGGGCCTGGGGCTAGCCGAGAGACCCAGTACTTC. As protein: CASSLGPGASRETQYF.

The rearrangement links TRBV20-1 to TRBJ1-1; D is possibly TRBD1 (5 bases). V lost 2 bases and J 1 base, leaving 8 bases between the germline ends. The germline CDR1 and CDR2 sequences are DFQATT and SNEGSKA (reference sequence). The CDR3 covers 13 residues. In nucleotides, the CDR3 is TGCAGTGCTAGATACACAGGGAACACTGAAGCTTTCTTT. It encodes CSARYTGNTEAFF.

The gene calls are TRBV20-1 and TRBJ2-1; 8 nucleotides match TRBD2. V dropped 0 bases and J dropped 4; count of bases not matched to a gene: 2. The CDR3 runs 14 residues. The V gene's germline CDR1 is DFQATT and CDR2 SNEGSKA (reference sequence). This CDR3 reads CSARDGRAYNEQFF. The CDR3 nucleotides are TGCAGTGCTAGAGACGGGAGGGCTTACAATGAGCAGTTCTTC.

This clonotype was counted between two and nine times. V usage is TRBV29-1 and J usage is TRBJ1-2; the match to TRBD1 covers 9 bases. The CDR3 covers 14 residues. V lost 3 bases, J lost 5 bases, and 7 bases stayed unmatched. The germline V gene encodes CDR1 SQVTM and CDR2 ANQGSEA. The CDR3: CSVEATGGEYGYTF. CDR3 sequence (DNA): TGCAGCGTTGAGGCGACAGGGGGAGAGTATGGCTACACCTTC.

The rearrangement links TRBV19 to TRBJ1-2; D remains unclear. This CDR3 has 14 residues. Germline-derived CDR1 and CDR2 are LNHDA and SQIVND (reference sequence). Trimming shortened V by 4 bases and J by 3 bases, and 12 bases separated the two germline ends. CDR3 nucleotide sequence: TGTGCCAGTAGTAGATCAAGAAGGGACTATGGCTACACCTTC. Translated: CASSRSRRDYGYTF.

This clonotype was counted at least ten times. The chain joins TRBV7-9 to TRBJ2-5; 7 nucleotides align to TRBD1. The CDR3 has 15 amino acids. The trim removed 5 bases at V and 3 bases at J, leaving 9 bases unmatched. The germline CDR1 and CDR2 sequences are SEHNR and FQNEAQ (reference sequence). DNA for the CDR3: TGTGCCAGCAGCGGCCGACAGGGTGTCGAAGAGACCCAGTACTTC. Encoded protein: CASSGRQGVEETQYF.

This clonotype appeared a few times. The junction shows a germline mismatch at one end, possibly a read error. CDR3 DNA sequence: TGTGCCAGCAGGACTAGCGGGAGGATAGAGCAGTACTTC. Protein: CASRTSGRIEQYF. The gene calls are TRBV10-2 and TRBJ2-7; 14 nucleotides align to TRBD2. This CDR3 comprises 13 residues. The germline gives CDR1 WSHSY, CDR2 SAAADI.

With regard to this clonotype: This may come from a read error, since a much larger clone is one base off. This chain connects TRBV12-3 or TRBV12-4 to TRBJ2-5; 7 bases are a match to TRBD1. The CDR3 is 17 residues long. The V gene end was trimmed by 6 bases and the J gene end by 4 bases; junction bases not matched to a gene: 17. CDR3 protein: CASSSYRKQGIAETQYF. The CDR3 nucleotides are TGTGCCAGCAGCTCCTACAGGAAACAGGGGATTGCAGAGACCCAGTACTTC.

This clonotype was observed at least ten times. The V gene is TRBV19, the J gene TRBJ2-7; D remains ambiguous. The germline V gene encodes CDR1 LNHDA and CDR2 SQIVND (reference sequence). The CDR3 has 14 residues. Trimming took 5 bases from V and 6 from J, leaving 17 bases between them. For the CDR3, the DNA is TGTGCCAGTAGTCCGCAGGTGGGCCTGAGCGAGCAGTACTTC. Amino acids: CASSPQVGLSEQYF.

Here the CDR3 reads CASSYSWDVLDNYGYTF. CDR3 in DNA: TGTGCCAGCAGTTACTCGTGGGATGTACTTGACAACTATGGCTACACCTTC. This chain joins TRBV6-5 and TRBJ1-2; D unclear. Germline CDR1 MNHEY, CDR2 SVGAGI. The CDR3 sequence is 17 residues long. Trimming took off 0 bases at V and 2 bases at J, with 16 bases between the two ends.

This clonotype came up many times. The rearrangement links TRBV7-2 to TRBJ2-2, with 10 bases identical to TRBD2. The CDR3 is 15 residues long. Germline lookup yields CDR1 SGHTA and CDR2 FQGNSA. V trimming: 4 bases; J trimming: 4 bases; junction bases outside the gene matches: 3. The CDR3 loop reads CASSSVAGGTGELFF. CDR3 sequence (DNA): TGTGCCAGCAGCTCGGTAGCGGGAGGCACCGGGGAGCTGTTTTTT.

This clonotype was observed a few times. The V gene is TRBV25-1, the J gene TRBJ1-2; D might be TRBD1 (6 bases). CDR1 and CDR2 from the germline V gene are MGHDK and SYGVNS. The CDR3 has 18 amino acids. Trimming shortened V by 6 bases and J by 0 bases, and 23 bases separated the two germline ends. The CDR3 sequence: CASSSHRGGPTANYGYTF. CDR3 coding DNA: TGTGCCAGCAGCTCTCATAGGGGGGGCCCCACAGCTAACTATGGCTACACCTTC.

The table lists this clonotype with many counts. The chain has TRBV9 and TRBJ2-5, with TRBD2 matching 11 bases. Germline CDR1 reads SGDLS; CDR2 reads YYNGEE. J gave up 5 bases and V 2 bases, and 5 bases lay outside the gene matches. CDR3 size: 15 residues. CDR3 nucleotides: TGTGCCAGCAGCGTTACTAGCGGGAGCCCCGAGACCCAGTACTTC. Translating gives CASSVTSGSPETQYF.

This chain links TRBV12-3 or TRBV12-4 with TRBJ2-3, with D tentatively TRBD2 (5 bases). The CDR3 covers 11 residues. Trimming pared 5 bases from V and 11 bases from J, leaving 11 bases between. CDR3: CASSGAAGQYF. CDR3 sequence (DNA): TGTGCCAGCAGTGGCGCCGCGGGGCAGTATTTT.

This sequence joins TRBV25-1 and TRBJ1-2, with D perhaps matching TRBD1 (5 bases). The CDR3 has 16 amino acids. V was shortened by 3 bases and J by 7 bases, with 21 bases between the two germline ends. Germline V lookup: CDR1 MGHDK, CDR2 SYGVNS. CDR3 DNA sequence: TGTGCCAGCAGTGATTGGGGGGGAGGGAAGGCTGCTGGCTACACCTTC. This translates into CASSDWGGGKAAGYTF.

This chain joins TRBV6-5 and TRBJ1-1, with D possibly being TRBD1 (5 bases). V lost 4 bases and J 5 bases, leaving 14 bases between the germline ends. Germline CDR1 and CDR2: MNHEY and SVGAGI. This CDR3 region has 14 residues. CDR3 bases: TGTGCCAGCAGTTCCTATTCAGGGTGGACTGAAGCTTTCTTT. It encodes CASSSYSGWTEAFF.

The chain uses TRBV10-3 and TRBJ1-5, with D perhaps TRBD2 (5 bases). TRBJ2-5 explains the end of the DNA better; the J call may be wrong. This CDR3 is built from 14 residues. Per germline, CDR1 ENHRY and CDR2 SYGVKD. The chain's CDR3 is CAISGDPSHQPQYF. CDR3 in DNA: TGTGCCATCAGTGGGGATCCTAGCCATCAGCCCCAGTACTTC.

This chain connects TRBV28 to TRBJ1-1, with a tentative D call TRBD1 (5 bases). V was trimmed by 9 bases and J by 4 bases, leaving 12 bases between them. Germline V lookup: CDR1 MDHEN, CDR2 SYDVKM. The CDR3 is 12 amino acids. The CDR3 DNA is TGTGCCAGTATTCAGGGTATCACTGAAGCTTTCTTT. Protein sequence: CASIQGITEAFF.

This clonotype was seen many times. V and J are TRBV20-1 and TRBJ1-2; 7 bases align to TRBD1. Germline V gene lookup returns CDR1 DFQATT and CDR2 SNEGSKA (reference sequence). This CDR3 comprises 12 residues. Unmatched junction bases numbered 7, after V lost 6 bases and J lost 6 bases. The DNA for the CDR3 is TGCAGTGCCCCCGGCAGGGGGGATGGCTACACCTTC. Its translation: CSAPGRGDGYTF.

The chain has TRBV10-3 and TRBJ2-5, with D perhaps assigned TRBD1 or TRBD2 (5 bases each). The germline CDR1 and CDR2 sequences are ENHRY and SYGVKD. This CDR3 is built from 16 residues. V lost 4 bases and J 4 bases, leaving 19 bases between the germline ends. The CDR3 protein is CAISADIGFGGETQYF. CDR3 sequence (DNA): TGTGCCATCAGTGCGGACATTGGGTTTGGAGGAGAGACCCAGTACTTC.

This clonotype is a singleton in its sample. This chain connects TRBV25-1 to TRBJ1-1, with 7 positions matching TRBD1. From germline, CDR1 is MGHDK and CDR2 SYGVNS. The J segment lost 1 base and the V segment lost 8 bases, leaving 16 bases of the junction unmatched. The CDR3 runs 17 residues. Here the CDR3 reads CASSPSAPDRSNTEAFF. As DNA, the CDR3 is TGTGCCAGCTCACCATCGGCCCCGGACAGGTCGAACACTGAAGCTTTCTTT.

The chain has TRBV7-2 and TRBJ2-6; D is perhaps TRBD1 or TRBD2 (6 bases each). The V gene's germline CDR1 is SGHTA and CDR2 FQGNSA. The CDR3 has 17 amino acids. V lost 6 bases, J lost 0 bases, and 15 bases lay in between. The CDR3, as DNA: TGTGCCAGCAGTTTATGGGGGGCCGGCTCTGGGGCCAACGTCCTGACTTTC. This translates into CASSLWGAGSGANVLTF.

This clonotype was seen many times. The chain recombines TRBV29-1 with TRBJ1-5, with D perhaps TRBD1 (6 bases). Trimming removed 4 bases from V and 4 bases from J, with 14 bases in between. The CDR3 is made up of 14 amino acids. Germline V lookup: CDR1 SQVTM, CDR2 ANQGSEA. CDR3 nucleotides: TGCAGCGTTGCGGGGGGGGGCCTAAATCAGCCCCAGCATTTT. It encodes CSVAGGGLNQPQHF.

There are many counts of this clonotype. CDR3 sequence: CASSPPGNYEQYF. The CDR3, as DNA: TGTGCCAGCAGCCCCCCAGGAAACTACGAGCAGTACTTC. This rearrangement joins TRBV7-9 to TRBJ2-7; D is unclear. Germline V lookup: CDR1 SEHNR, CDR2 FQNEAQ (reference sequence). CDR3 length equals 13 residues. V was clipped by 5 bases and J by 3 bases, with 11 bases between them.

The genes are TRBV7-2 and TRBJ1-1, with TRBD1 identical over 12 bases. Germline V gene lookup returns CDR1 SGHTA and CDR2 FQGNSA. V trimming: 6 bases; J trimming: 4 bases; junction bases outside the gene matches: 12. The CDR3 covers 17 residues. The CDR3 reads CASSPQPGTGGITEAFF. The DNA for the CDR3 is TGTGCCAGCAGTCCCCAACCCGGGACAGGGGGCATCACTGAAGCTTTCTTT.

CDR3: CAISWDRVYEQYF. The CDR3, as DNA: TGTGCCATCAGTTGGGACAGGGTCTACGAGCAGTACTTC. This chain links TRBV10-3 with TRBJ2-7; 9 bases line up with TRBD1. The junction had 2 bases not matched to a gene; V was cut back by 5 bases and J by 3 bases. Per the germline V gene, CDR1 is ENHRY and CDR2 is SYGVKD. This CDR3 contains 13 residues.

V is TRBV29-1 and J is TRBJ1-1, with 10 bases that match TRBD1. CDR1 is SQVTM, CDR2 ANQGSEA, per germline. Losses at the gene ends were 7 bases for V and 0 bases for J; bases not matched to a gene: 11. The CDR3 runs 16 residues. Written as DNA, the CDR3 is TGCAGCGCGTTCGAGAGGGACAGGGGAATGAACACTGAAGCTTTCTTT. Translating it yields CSAFERDRGMNTEAFF. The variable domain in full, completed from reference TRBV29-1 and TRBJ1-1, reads SAVISQKPSRDICQRGTSLTIQCQVDSQVTMMFWYRQQPGQSLTLIATANQGSEATYESGFVIDKFPISRPNLTFSTLTVSNMSPEDSSIYLCSAFERDRGMNTEAFFGQGTRLTVV.